The 11 T cell receptor beta chains in this list originate from one sample, sequenced in a study of blood T cell repertoires in COVID-19. Clones were read by immunoSEQ multiplex PCR, and TCRdb kept only the in-frame ones, dropping some. The table has around 700,000 clones, over 80% seen once. The sequenced material came from peripheral blood. The receptors stem from a woman aged 18-29 years with acute or convalescent COVID-19.

The J gene is TRBJ1-2, the V gene TRBV7-2; TRBD1 is a possible D gene (6 bases). The V end was cut by 5 bases, the J end by 4 bases, with 20 bases between. Germline V gene sequence: CDR1 SGHTA, CDR2 FQGNSA. The CDR3 runs 16 residues. The CDR3, as DNA: TGTGCCAGCAGCCCCCACGCGGGGGGCGGTAGCTATGGCTACACCTTC. Its protein product is CASSPHAGGGSYGYTF.

This clone has more than one count but fewer than ten. The chain links TRBV27 to TRBJ1-4, with 7 bases that match TRBD1. Germline V gene sequence: CDR1 MNHEY, CDR2 SMNVEV (reference sequence). The CDR3 spans 14 residues. Trimming removed 4 bases from V and 8 bases from J; junction bases left unmatched: 7. The CDR3 spells CASSSRQGKEKLFF. Here the CDR3 DNA reads TGTGCCAGCAGTTCCCGACAGGGTAAGGAAAAACTGTTTTTT.

The chain combines TRBV30 with TRBJ1-3; D perhaps matches TRBD1 (5 bases). CDR1 and CDR2 from the germline V gene are GTSNPN and SVGIG (reference sequence). Trimming took off 5 bases at V and 2 bases at J, with 19 bases between the two ends. This CDR3 comprises 16 residues. The CDR3 sequence is CAWGQRDWYAGNTIYF. The CDR3 DNA is TGTGCCTGGGGTCAGAGGGACTGGTACGCTGGAAACACCATATATTTT. Together with reference TRBV30 and TRBJ1-3, the CDR3 gives the full variable domain: SQTIHQWPATLVQPVGSPLSLECTVEGTSNPNLYWYRQAAGRGLQLLFYSVGIGQISSEVPQNLSASRPQDRQFILSSKKLLLSDSGFYLCAWGQRDWYAGNTIYFGEGSWLTVV.

The rearrangement uses TRBV24-1 and TRBJ2-5; 7 bases are shared with TRBD1. Germline trimming cut 4 bases from V and 4 bases from J; bases unmatched to any gene: 11. This CDR3 has 16 residues. Germline assignment: CDR1 KGHDR and CDR2 SFDVKD. This CDR3 is CATSDPIRQGPETQYF. The DNA for the CDR3 is TGTGCCACCAGTGACCCCATTAGACAGGGACCAGAGACCCAGTACTTC.

The rearrangement joins TRBV2 to TRBJ1-2; no firm D call. Germline V CDR1 and CDR2: SNHLY, FYNNEI. This CDR3 region has 14 residues. V lost 1 base and J 3 bases, leaving 9 bases between the germline ends. CDR3 sequence: CASSEDTADYGYTF. The CDR3 DNA reads as TGTGCCAGCAGTGAAGATACAGCCGACTATGGCTACACCTTC.

The chain is built from TRBV3-1 (or the pseudogene TRBV3-2) and TRBJ2-7, with 7 bases fitting TRBD2. Trimming removed 4 bases from V and 0 bases from J; junction bases left unmatched: 12. Germline values: CDR1 LGHDT, CDR2 YNNKEL (reference sequence). CDR3 size: 17 residues. CDR3 in amino acids: CASSPESLADPSYEQYF. CDR3 DNA: TGTGCCAGCAGCCCCGAATCCCTAGCGGATCCCTCCTACGAGCAGTACTTC.

This clone was observed a few times. The chain combines TRBV4-2 with TRBJ2-2; 10 positions match TRBD2. Germline CDR1 LGHNA, CDR2 YNFKEQ. This CDR3 comprises 16 residues. Trimming took 3 bases from V and 6 from J; bases not matched to a gene: 7. CDR3 loop: CASSQGPAGGSGELFF. The CDR3 bases are TGTGCCAGCAGCCAGGGTCCAGCGGGGGGGTCCGGGGAGCTGTTTTTT.

The chain is built from TRBV11-3 and TRBJ2-1; D is possibly TRBD1 (6 bases). Germline V CDR1 and CDR2: SGHNT, YENEEA. The V and J ends lost 6 bases and 1 base respectively, with 13 bases between them. CDR3 length: 15 amino acids. The CDR3 sequence: CASSPGVSSYNEQFF. The DNA of the CDR3 is TGTGCCAGCAGTCCAGGGGTCTCGTCCTACAATGAGCAGTTCTTC. The complete variable domain, with remaining parts taken from reference TRBV11-3 and TRBJ2-1, reads EAGVVQSPRYKIIEKKQPVAFWCNPISGHNTLYWYLQNLGQGPELLIRYENEEAVDDSQLPKDRFSAERLKGVDSTLKIQPAELGDSAVYLCASSPGVSSYNEQFFGPGTRLTVL.

The genes are TRBV24-1 and TRBJ1-1, with unresolved D. Per germline, CDR1 KGHDR and CDR2 SFDVKD. V lost 4 bases, J lost 1 base, and 9 bases lay in between. The CDR3 runs to 14 residues. The CDR3 DNA sequence: TGTGCCACCAGTGAGCGGGCGCGGAACACTGAAGCTTTCTTT. Amino acids: CATSERARNTEAFF.

This chain connects TRBV5-1 to TRBJ2-3, with 7 nucleotides matching TRBD2. The germline V gene encodes CDR1 SGHRS and CDR2 YFSETQ. This CDR3 spans 16 amino acids. Trimming removed 7 bases from V and 5 bases from J; junction bases left unmatched: 16. CDR3 in DNA: TGCGCCAGCCGAGTGGGAGGGCTGATGACCAGAGATACGCAGTATTTT. Amino acids: CASRVGGLMTRDTQYF.

With regard to this clone: Other DNA sequences of this sample code for an identical CDR3. V and J are TRBV9 and TRBJ2-1; 7 bases line up with TRBD1. V gave up 0 bases and J gave up 2 bases; unmatched junction bases: 2. The CDR3 is 15 residues long. Germline CDR1 SGDLS, CDR2 YYNGEE. This CDR3 is CASSVGQGAYNEQFF. The CDR3 DNA sequence: TGTGCCAGCAGCGTAGGCCAGGGGGCCTACAATGAGCAGTTCTTC.